One and the same sample provided the 16 T cell receptor beta chains below, sequenced in a study of vaccination and CD4 T cells after COVID-19. Stated time point: late sampling 161 to 241 days after vaccination in three convalescent patients. MiXCR was run by TCRdb on the PCR reads, yielding one entry per CDR3 protein. The data contain 26,000 or so distinct CDR3 sequences, under 65% of them singletons. Sample: CD4+ T cells from blood, taken about 7 months after SARS-CoV-2 vaccination. The receptors come from a human donor who had recovered from COVID-19.

The chain couples TRBV6-1 to TRBJ2-3; 13 nucleotides match TRBD2. Trimming cost V 5 bases and J 2 bases; bases outside gene matches: 7. Germline V gene sequence: CDR1 MNHNS, CDR2 SASEGT. The CDR3 has 17 residues. The CDR3 coding sequence is TGTGCCAGCAGTCGATCGGGACTAGCGGGAAACACAGATACGCAGTATTTT. It yields the protein CASSRSGLAGNTDTQYF.

There are a few counts of this clonotype. The rearrangement uses TRBV19 and TRBJ1-6; D is perhaps TRBD1 (6 bases). Germline V gives CDR1 LNHDA, CDR2 SQIVND (reference sequence). Trimming stripped 3 bases from V and 4 bases from J, with 10 bases between. This CDR3 is built from 15 residues. The CDR3 coding sequence is TGTGCCAGTAGTATCGGAGGACAGTATAATTCACCCCTCCACTTT. Amino acids: CASSIGGQYNSPLHF.

The V gene is TRBV7-9, the J gene TRBJ2-1; 7 nucleotides match TRBD1. The CDR3 has 17 amino acids. V shed 1 base, J shed 3 bases, and the junction held 9 bases outside the gene matches. Germline V gene lookup returns CDR1 SEHNR and CDR2 FQNEAQ (reference sequence). CDR3 sequence: CASSLGLGTASYNEQFF. The CDR3 DNA follows: TGTGCCAGCAGCTTAGGGTTAGGGACAGCCAGCTACAATGAGCAGTTCTTC.

The rearrangement joins TRBV20-1 to TRBJ2-7; 10 nucleotides line up with TRBD2. Trimming took 3 bases from V and 6 from J; bases not matched to a gene: 11. Per the germline V gene, CDR1 is DFQATT and CDR2 is SNEGSKA (reference sequence). The CDR3 covers 15 residues. CDR3 in DNA: TGCAGTGCTAGCCCCCTAGCGGGAGTTTCCGGCGAGCAGTACTTC. Translated, it gives CSASPLAGVSGEQYF.

This clonotype was counted a few times. The chain combines TRBV7-9 with TRBJ1-6, with D uncertain. Trimming removed 4 bases from V and 7 bases from J, with 5 bases in between. CDR3 size: 12 residues. Germline V gives CDR1 SEHNR, CDR2 FQNEAQ (reference sequence). The CDR3 loop reads CASSSTNSPLHF. Written as DNA, the CDR3 is TGTGCCAGCAGCTCGACAAATTCACCCCTCCACTTT.

This clonotype was seen a handful of times. The rearrangement joins TRBV7-6 to TRBJ2-1, with 9 nucleotides matching TRBD1. Germline lookup yields CDR1 SGHVS and CDR2 FNYEAQ. Germline trimming cut 0 bases from V and 12 bases from J; bases unmatched to any gene: 12. This CDR3 has 16 residues. CDR3 DNA sequence: TGTGCCAGCAGCTTAGCAGCGGGACAGGGACTCTCCGCGCAGTTCTTC. It encodes CASSLAAGQGLSAQFF.

This clonotype was seen more than once but under ten times. The chain combines TRBV7-8 with TRBJ1-1; possibly TRBD1 for D (5 bases). Trimming cost V 5 bases and J 1 base, with 8 bases left between them. CDR3 length equals 13 residues. CDR1 SGHVS and CDR2 FQNEAQ come from the germline V gene. The CDR3 is CASSDRQNTEAFF. In nucleotides, the CDR3 is TGTGCCAGCAGCGACAGACAGAACACTGAAGCTTTCTTT.

This clonotype was seen more than once but under ten times. The chain combines TRBV20-1 with TRBJ2-3; 12 nucleotides line up with TRBD1. V was pared by 6 bases and J by 0 bases, with 4 bases of the junction left unmatched. The germline V gene has CDR1 DFQATT and CDR2 SNEGSKA (reference sequence). The CDR3 is 15 amino acids. CDR3 DNA: TGCAGTGCCAGGGGACAGGGGGCGAGCACAGATACGCAGTATTTT. Encoded protein: CSARGQGASTDTQYF.

This clonotype appeared a few times. This chain uses TRBV6-4 with TRBJ2-3, with TRBD1 matching 11 bases. The CDR3 consists of 14 residues. V dropped 4 bases and J dropped 4; count of bases not matched to a gene: 1. From germline, CDR1 is MRHNA and CDR2 SNTAGT. CDR3 DNA: TGTGCCAGCAGTGGGACAGGGGGCGCAGATACGCAGTATTTT. It translates to CASSGTGGADTQYF.

V is TRBV7-2 and J is TRBJ1-1; 7 nucleotides line up with TRBD1. The J segment lost 2 bases and the V segment lost 5 bases, leaving 11 bases of the junction unmatched. The CDR3 length is 16 residues. Germline V gives CDR1 SGHTA, CDR2 FQGNSA. In DNA form, the CDR3 reads TGTGCCAGCAGCCCATACGCGGGACAGATCAACACTGAAGCTTTCTTT. This sequence encodes CASSPYAGQINTEAFF.

The sample holds a few counts of this clonotype. The CDR3 sequence is CASGWDTGATQYF. In nucleotides, the CDR3 is TGTGCCAGTGGATGGGACACCGGTGCGACCCAGTACTTC. The chain is built from TRBV19 and TRBJ2-5, with a tentative D call TRBD1 (6 bases). Trimming shortened V by 8 bases and J by 7 bases, and 17 bases separated the two germline ends. Germline CDR1 and CDR2: LNHDA and SQIVND (reference sequence). The CDR3 runs 13 residues.

This clonotype was counted only a few times. The chain uses TRBV20-1 and TRBJ2-1; 15 nucleotides match TRBD2. CDR3 length: 17 residues. CDR1 and CDR2 from the germline V gene are DFQATT and SNEGSKA (reference sequence). J was trimmed by 1 base and V by 6 bases; bases with no gene match: 7. The CDR3 region is CSAHGLAGGPSYNEQFF. Written as DNA, the CDR3 is TGCAGTGCCCACGGACTAGCGGGAGGGCCATCCTACAATGAGCAGTTCTTC.

The J gene is TRBJ1-5, the V gene TRBV6-1; D ambiguous. The CDR3 runs 15 residues. Germline loops: CDR1 MNHNS, CDR2 SASEGT. With 10 bases removed from V and 4 bases from J, the gap between germline ends came to 20 bases. The CDR3 DNA is TGTGCCACTTCCGTTACAGAGAACCTGAATCAGCCCCAGCATTTT. It encodes CATSVTENLNQPQHF.

There are a few counts of this clonotype. The chain carries TRBV12-3 or TRBV12-4 and TRBJ1-2, with D unclear. V dropped 4 bases and J dropped 0 bases, with 3 bases sitting between them. This CDR3 has 12 amino acids. In DNA form, the CDR3 reads TGTGCCAGCAGTTCCTCTAACTATGGCTACACCTTC. Translating gives CASSSSNYGYTF.

The chain has TRBV5-4 and TRBJ2-1, with 12 bases aligning to TRBD2. The CDR3 is 16 amino acids. With 0 bases clipped from V and 6 bases from J, the junction kept 4 bases outside the gene matches. The germline CDR1 and CDR2 sequences are SGHNT and YYREEE (reference sequence). The CDR3 DNA sequence: TGTGCCAGCAGCTTGGGTACTAGCGGGAGGTTCAATGAGCAGTTCTTC. It yields the protein CASSLGTSGRFNEQFF. Supplemented by reference TRBV5-4 and TRBJ2-1, the full variable domain reads ETGVTQSPTHLIKTRGQQVTLRCSSQSGHNTVSWYQQALGQGPQFIFQYYREEENGRGNFPPRFSGLQFPNYSSELNVNALELDDSALYLCASSLGTSGRFNEQFFGPGTRLTVL.

The rearrangement joins TRBV20-1 to TRBJ2-7; no clear D gene. Trimming stripped 5 bases from V and 7 bases from J, with 21 bases between. The CDR3 length is 14 residues. Germline V gene data show CDR1 as DFQATT and CDR2 as SNEGSKA (reference sequence). The CDR3 sequence: CSAEPFRREWEQYF. The DNA for the CDR3 is TGCAGTGCTGAGCCGTTCCGTCGTGAGTGGGAGCAGTACTTC.